This TCR beta chain is drawn from a study of cytomegalovirus exposure and HLA in healthy donors listed by TCRdb under 2017. Some background on the complete study: An earlier analysis of approximately 640 of the donors reported approximately 290 Gb of sequence data and roughly 100 million unique TCR beta sequences from 150 million to 200 million T cells. The study aimed to test whether cataloging public T cell receptors could reveal signatures of past pathogen exposure. HLA typing included class I and class II loci at four-digit resolution. An early release covering 550 to 650 HLA-typed donors comprised about 300 gigabases of sequencing data and roughly 86 million unique TCR sequences. All discovery cohort repertoires had been generated on a single sequencing platform. Donor age, sex, ethnicity and CMV serostatus were compiled alongside the repertoire data. In an earlier analysis of a few hundred of the donors, high-throughput TCR beta sequencing was used to judge whether each TCR beta V gene segment behaved as functional or pseudogenic. Roughly 5 DR-DQ haplotypes were treated as single units for association and clustering because of strong linkage in the cohort. The study profiled the T cell repertoires of some 610 subjects by immunosequencing and related them to cytomegalovirus serostatus. Besides the first cohort of 500 to 700 subjects, a separate validation cohort made up of roughly 120 different subjects was used. The study combined high-throughput TCR immunosequencing, statistical association of individual TCRs with disease status, and machine learning to predict cytomegalovirus infection status. Rather than using new phenotypic data, the later analysis identified candidate immune exposures from TCR beta sequences and from how often those sequences occurred across donors. Among the roughly 390 genotyped donors, around 81% belonged to the genetic ancestry cluster associated with self-reported Caucasian donors. Typing coverage varied by locus: roughly 620-640 donors for A, B, C, DRB1 and DQB1; approximately 500 for DQA1; more than 600 for DPA1; around 450 for DPB1. A later genetic analysis took genome-wide SNP genotypes for about 65% of the 666 donors and used that subset as a discovery cohort. A later analysis re-analyzed previously published TCR beta repertoires from 666 donors and added high-resolution HLA genotyping to study TCR occurrence patterns. Among some 400 genotyped donors of the cohort, an average of approximately 240,000 unique TCR beta nucleotide sequences was sequenced per donor, of which about 20% were non-productive. Study-wide conclusions, independent of this receptor: A few of the identified cytomegalovirus-associated TCR beta chains were confirmed in vitro to be specific for cytomegalovirus antigens. Because counts were too low, seventeen rarely observed V segments, including chromosome 9 orphons, were left out of the earlier analysis of 500 to 650 of the donors. In a later analysis, HLA-associated TCR beta chains were found to be more clonally expanded and to have lower generation probabilities than equally common non-associated chains. Linkage disequilibrium might explain the correlated functional status among segregating V segments, but an unknown experimental factor could not be excluded. In a later genetic analysis, a missense DCLRE1C variant was associated with V-gene and J-gene trimming of TCR beta chains, and the association was replicated in an independent cohort. According to a later analysis, TCR association rates differed among HLA loci, with DRB1 alleles showing the most associated TCRs and HLA-C alleles showing the fewest. A further reported finding was that TCR beta sequences accurately predicted the HLA-A and HLA-B alleles for most subjects in the first cohort. A cluster of highly shared sequence variants was judged likely to represent a technical artifact of the sequencing pipeline. It was suggested by the authors that the approach could potentially be generalized to other disease states and immunological phenotypes. The presence/absence analyses assumed that sequencing depth was roughly uniform across donors, and that assumption may not be true. The only immune exposure information available for the cohort was CMV serostatus. According to a later analysis, most CMV-associated TCR beta chains appeared to be HLA-restricted, and the HLA associations seemed to be driven largely by CMV exposure. The cohort was sequenced for TCR beta chains only, and without alpha or paired-chain data the features that could be detected were limited. In an earlier analysis of roughly 560 of the donors, most TCR beta V segments were observed in productive rearrangements about 87% or about 30% of the time, broadly matching IMGT annotations. Compared with the 666-donor mean, donors in an Asian-associated ancestry cluster had fewer N-insertions in productive TCRs, according to a later genetic analysis. Because some donors lacked HLA typing at each locus, the association tests relied only on the typed subset. According to a later analysis, parvovirus B19, influenza, CMV and Epstein-Barr virus appeared linked to several top co-occurrence clusters. In the study, about 150 TCR beta chains were listed as associated with cytomegalovirus. Cytomegalovirus status was reported to be diagnosed by the classifier with high specificity and sensitivity in both the original and validation cohorts. At a false discovery rate of 0.05, a later analysis linked approximately 18,000 TCR beta sequences to specific HLA alleles. Strong co-occurrence of HLA alleles, especially DR and DQ, made assigning TCR associations to individual alleles difficult. Some IMGT-functional V segments, including TRBV6-2 and TRBV6-3, could not be distinguished by the 87-base-pair reads and were therefore excluded. Across donors, most TCR sequences were observed very rarely, whereas some public TCRs were present in many individuals.

The cohort consisted of 650 to 700 healthy bone marrow donors. All cohort members were sampled while nominally healthy, although unrecorded immune exposures were likely present. The donor was CMV seronegative and belonged to the group of 320 or so seronegative cohort members. A peripheral blood sample was collected from each donor, and TCR beta sequencing was performed on peripheral blood mononuclear cells. The Qiagen DNeasy Blood Extraction Kit was used to extract genomic DNA from the blood cell samples. The germline V gene (reference sequence) sets CDR1 to GTSNPN and CDR2 to SVGIG. Including cysteine and phenylalanine, the CDR3 has 14 amino acids. Of all the DNA, just the CDR3 is kept, 42 bases in frame from base 1. Trimming leaves V shorter by 1 base and J shorter by 1 base, with the junction holding 1 base beyond the gene matches. As for this clone: It has no known antigen specificity. Nothing much larger sits one base from this clone, and base qualities are not available.

The method behind the library was the immunoSEQ multiplex PCR assay. A mixture of 60 forward primers for TCR Vbeta segments and 13 reverse primers for TCR Jbeta segments was used in the multiplex PCR. A multiplex PCR assay on genomic DNA amplified the CDR3 region of rearranged TCR beta genes. On the Illumina HiSeq System, the amplified TCR beta libraries were sequenced as 87-base-pair reads. Processing in the source paper ran as follows. A later analysis tallied tens of millions of unique TCR beta chains across the 666 repertoires, and approximately 9.9 million of those chains were shared by two or more donors. To remove PCR and sequencing errors, raw reads were error-corrected and collapsed into unique sequences using a nearest-neighbor algorithm that merged closely related sequences. V, D and J gene segments were assigned by aligning CDR3 sequences to IMGT reference sequences. For a sequence to be retained, at least a six-nucleotide match to both a V gene segment and a J gene segment was required. A rearrangement counted as productive if the CDR3 had no stop codons and remained in frame with V and J, and every other rearrangement counted as non-productive. Following IMGT convention, CDR3 was defined as the stretch from the second conserved V-encoded cysteine up to the conserved J-encoded phenylalanine. Sequences without an unambiguous match to a single V gene segment were excluded from the earlier analysis of approximately 560 of the donors. An earlier analysis of 587 of the donors called V segments functional above 56.7% productive rearrangements and segregating when the between-donor standard deviation exceeded 5%. To diagnose cytomegalovirus status from the catalog of TCR beta chain sequences, a statistical classification framework was built. In a later analysis, V and J genes were assigned by comparing TCR nucleotide sequences against IMGT/GENE-DB human TR gene sequences. The TCRdist pipeline was used in a later analysis to assign CDR3 sequences and most-parsimonious VDJ recombination scenarios. In a later analysis, each TCR beta chain was defined by its CDR3 amino acid sequence together with its V-gene family, and reads lacking a unique V-gene family were excluded. A later analysis removed 592 highly shared, low-generation-probability nucleotide sequences to deal with suspected cross-contamination and a sequencing artifact. In a later analysis, a clonal expansion index was calculated for each public chain from normalized within-repertoire ranks of inferred template counts. A later analysis computed generation probabilities with a VDJ recombination model fitted to out-of-frame rearrangements, and checked the results against IGoR. In a later analysis, TCR-TCR, TCR-HLA and TCR-CMV co-occurrence was scored with hypergeometric tests, and a repertoire-size bias correction was applied to TCR pairs. In a later analysis, false discovery rates were estimated by permuting HLA or CMV assignments 20 times. A later analysis grouped co-occurring TCRs with DBSCAN, adding TCRdist sequence similarity when clustering within HLA-allele-positive subsets. For co-occurrence clustering, repertoires with fewer than 30,000 or more than 120,000 public chains were excluded, along with four to six repertoires with anomalous nucleotide sharing. Not all clones reach the TCRdb copy of this immuneACCESS table, which keeps in-frame sequences only. Checked studies attribute under half of the gap to unresolved V genes and leave the rest unexplained. That table supplies the V and J calls and clone size; D and trimming were determined from the DNA. This sample lists some 140,000 clones; roughly 77% were detected once. The ten largest clones capture 2.5% to 3.5% of the sample.

In this chain, TRBV30 is recombined with TRBJ1-1, with 9 middle bases fitting TRBD1. Input material: PBMCs. The TCR was taken from a female donor in good health and CMV-seronegative. The CDR3 region reads CAWSATGGNTEAFF. DNA sequence: TGTGCCTGGAGTGCGACAGGGGGGAACACTGAAGCTTTCTTT.